This T cell receptor beta chain was identified during a study of CD8 T cells in ankylosing spondylitis. Study observations and caveats: Disease-associated clones were reportedly significantly overrepresented in matched ankylosing spondylitis synovial fluid. Characteristic of ankylosing spondylitis blood, it appeared, was a TCR beta motif comprising fewer than 10 highly homologous variants.

Judged by abundance, this clonotype is medium-sized. Its matching antigen is unknown. V trimming: 2 bases; J trimming: 4 bases; junction bases outside the gene matches: 12. Per the germline V gene, CDR1 is SGDLS and CDR2 is YYNGEE. The CDR3 covers 17 residues. TCRdb re-called the 5' RACE reads through MiXCR, storing one row per CDR3 protein. The sample shows some 27,000 distinct CDR3 sequences, about 5.1% of them seen only once. Sample: blood, either unsorted or a sorted T cell fraction (not recorded which). The receptor was isolated from a female donor with ankylosing spondylitis or in good health (not recorded which). The J gene is TRBJ2-3, the V gene TRBV9; TRBD2 aligns across 8 bases. CDR3 amino acids: CASSVLPLREAADTQYF. The CDR3 nucleotides read TGTGCCAGCAGCGTCCTACCGTTGCGGGAGGCCGCAGATACGCAGTATTTT.